Listed here are 5 T cell receptor beta chains from one sample, sequenced in a study of T-cell memory formation after mild COVID-19. TCRdb recomputed calls from the 5' RACE reads with MiXCR, one row per CDR3 protein. The table records hundreds of thousands of distinct CDR3 sequences, about 22% of them present only once. The sample taken for sequencing was PBMCs or a T cell subset sorted from them (not recorded which). The receptors shown here come from an adult woman who had mild COVID-19 (a few samples of this study predate the infection). Cell type and time point are not known.

This clonotype appeared a few times. The V and J genes are TRBV20-1 and TRBJ2-1; D is unresolved. Looked up from germline, CDR1 is DFQATT and CDR2 is SNEGSKA (reference sequence). Trimming shortened V by 0 bases and J by 0 bases, and 9 bases separated the two germline ends. The CDR3 sequence is 15 residues long. CDR3 amino acids: CSARDVKSSYNEQFF. CDR3 in DNA: TGCAGTGCTAGAGATGTCAAGAGCTCCTACAATGAGCAGTTCTTC.

V gene TRBV27 combines with J gene TRBJ2-1; 7 bases fit TRBD1. V dropped 11 bases and J dropped 8; count of bases not matched to a gene: 21. This CDR3 spans 16 amino acids. CDR1 is MNHEY and CDR2 is SMNVEV in the germline V gene (reference sequence). CDR3 sequence: CAPSRGRLTMRDEQFF. CDR3 sequence (DNA): TGTGCCCCGTCCAGGGGGAGATTGACGATGCGCGATGAGCAGTTCTTC.

This clonotype has more than one count but fewer than ten. The rearrangement joins TRBV18 to TRBJ2-2; D is tentatively TRBD1 or TRBD2 (5 bases each). This CDR3 is built from 13 residues. Trimming left V 1 base short and J 13 bases short, with 13 bases between. CDR1 is KGHSH and CDR2 is LQKENI in the germline V gene. The CDR3 loop is CASSPLEEGTLFF. CDR3 DNA sequence: TGTGCCAGCTCACCACTTGAAGAGGGGACGCTGTTTTTT.

This clonotype was observed many times. The chain links TRBV20-1 to TRBJ2-1; 8 bases match TRBD1. Germline CDR1 DFQATT, CDR2 SNEGSKA (reference sequence). The trim removed 3 bases at V and 8 bases at J, leaving 9 bases unmatched. The CDR3 runs to 14 residues. The CDR3 DNA sequence: TGCAGTGCTAGGGACGGACAGGGTGGCGATGAGCAGTTCTTC. Protein sequence: CSARDGQGGDEQFF.

This clonotype was seen more than once but under ten times. V gene TRBV6-5 combines with J gene TRBJ2-7, with 7 bases identical to TRBD2. The germline CDR1 and CDR2 sequences are MNHEY and SVGAGI. The CDR3 is 16 amino acids. The V and J ends lost 5 bases and 0 bases, in that order; junction bases with no gene match: 10. In DNA form, the CDR3 reads TGTGCCAGCAGTCCCACACGGGGGGATAGCTCCTACGAGCAGTACTTC. Amino acid sequence: CASSPTRGDSSYEQYF.